Listed below are T cell receptor beta chains from one sample, sequenced in a study of shared clonotypes between healthy human individuals. Generated by immunoSEQ multiplex PCR, the TCRdb table keeps only in-frame clones and is missing some. The repertoire holds around 2,000,000 clones, with around 96% as singletons. The sequencing input was naive CD8+ T cells sorted from blood. The receptors originated from a man younger than 35 in good health. Each CDR3 is given with its conserved first and last residue. The order of the fields is CDR3 DNA, CDR3 protein, J gene, V gene, D gene, clone size. A D gene is named only where the DNA matches it firmly. The listing skips clone size in some rows; elsewhere it reads once, few, many or a size class.

DNA: TGTGCCAGCTCGTCATTAAGTAGCGGGAGGGCCGGAAATGAGCAGTTCTTC
CDR3: CASSSLSSGRAGNEQFF
J: TRBJ2-1
V: TRBV18
D: TRBD2
size: .

DNA: TGTGCCAGCAGCATCAGTACAGGGGGATATAGCAATCAGCCCCAGCATTTT
CDR3: CASSISTGGYSNQPQHF
J: TRBJ1-5
V: TRBV28
D: TRBD1
size: .

DNA: TGTGCCAGCAGCTCATCCGTTGTGGGAAACACCATATATTTT
CDR3: CASSSSVVGNTIYF
J: TRBJ1-3
V: TRBV9
D: .
size: .

DNA: TGTGCCAGCAGTTCGTCCCAGGTGCGCACTGAAGCTTTCTTT
CDR3: CASSSSQVRTEAFF
J: TRBJ1-1
V: TRBV27
D: .
size: .

DNA: TGTGCCAGTAACCCTTCAGGGGAGGTCCCTGAAGCTTTCTTT
CDR3: CASNPSGEVPEAFF
J: TRBJ1-1
V: TRBV19
D: .
size: .

DNA: TGCGCCAGCAGCTTCCTGGAGACGCAGCCCAGGCCCCTCCACTTT
CDR3: CASSFLETQPRPLHF
J: TRBJ1-6
V: TRBV5-1
D: .
size: .

DNA: TGTGCCAGCAGCTTGACTGGACAGCAAGAGACCCAGTACTTC
CDR3: CASSLTGQQETQYF
J: TRBJ2-5
V: TRBV5-6
D: .
size: .

DNA: TGTGCCAGTACCCCGGGGGGCTATCAGCCCCAGCATTTT
CDR3: CASTPGGYQPQHF
J: TRBJ1-5
V: TRBV19
D: .
size: few

DNA: TGTGCCAGCAGTTACTTGACCGGGATTTACAATGAGCAGTTCTTC
CDR3: CASSYLTGIYNEQFF
J: TRBJ2-1
V: TRBV6-5
D: .
size: .

DNA: TGTGCCAGCAGTTACGGGTGGGGTGACGAGCAGTACTTC
CDR3: CASSYGWGDEQYF
J: TRBJ2-7
V: TRBV6-5
D: .
size: .

DNA: TGTGCCAGCAGCCAGGACAGGGGGCTTACGACAGATACGCAGTATTTT
CDR3: CASSQDRGLTTDTQYF
J: TRBJ2-3
V: TRBV11-3
D: TRBD1
size: .

DNA: TGTGCCAGCAGTTTGCCCGGGGGATTCGACGAGCAGTACTTC
CDR3: CASSLPGGFDEQYF
J: TRBJ2-7
V: TRBV28
D: .
size: .

DNA: TGTGCCAGCAGTTTATCAGGGAACAATCAGCCCCAGCATTTT
CDR3: CASSLSGNNQPQHF
J: TRBJ1-5
V: TRBV27
D: .
size: few

DNA: TGTGCCAGCAGCTTATTTGTGGCGGGAGCCTACGAGCAGTACTTC
CDR3: CASSLFVAGAYEQYF
J: TRBJ2-7
V: TRBV5-4
D: TRBD2
size: .

DNA: TGCAGCGTTGAAGGGGGGCCCCCAGATACGCAGTATTTT
CDR3: CSVEGGPPDTQYF
J: TRBJ2-3
V: TRBV29-1
D: .
size: .

DNA: TGTGCCAGCAGTGAATCTGCAGAATATTCCTACGAGCAGTACTTC
CDR3: CASSESAEYSYEQYF
J: TRBJ2-7
V: TRBV25-1
D: .
size: .

DNA: TGTGCCAGCAGCTTGCTAGCGGGCCAGAACACCGGGGAGCTGTTTTTT
CDR3: CASSLLAGQNTGELFF
J: TRBJ2-2
V: TRBV7-2
D: TRBD2
size: .

DNA: TGTGCCAGCAGCCAACGAATAGCGGGGGCCTACAATGAGCAGTTCTTC
CDR3: CASSQRIAGAYNEQFF
J: TRBJ2-1
V: TRBV14
D: TRBD2
size: .

DNA: TGTGCCAGCAACGCCTTTGAGGGACTCGATGAGCAGTTCTTC
CDR3: CASNAFEGLDEQFF
J: TRBJ2-1
V: TRBV6-6
D: .
size: .

DNA: TGTGCCAGCAGCCGGACAGGGGAGGTAAATGAGCAGTTCTTC
CDR3: CASSRTGEVNEQFF
J: TRBJ2-1
V: TRBV6-5
D: TRBD1
size: .

DNA: TGTGCCAGCATGGGACTAGCGGGTTTGGATGAGCAGTTCTTC
CDR3: CASMGLAGLDEQFF
J: TRBJ2-1
V: TRBV2
D: TRBD2
size: .

DNA: TGTGCCAGCAGTGACGACGCCAGAGATTCCTACAATGAGCAGTTCTTC
CDR3: CASSDDARDSYNEQFF
J: TRBJ2-1
V: TRBV2
D: .
size: .

DNA: TGTGCCACCTCTATACTGAGCGGGAACACAGATACGCAGTATTTT
CDR3: CATSILSGNTDTQYF
J: TRBJ2-3
V: TRBV6-5
D: TRBD2
size: .

DNA: TGCGCCAGCAGCTTGGAAAAGGGGAAAAAGGAGCCCCAGCATTTT
CDR3: CASSLEKGKKEPQHF
J: TRBJ1-5
V: TRBV5-1
D: .
size: .

DNA: TGTGCCTGGAGCGGACAGGGGAGCTATGGCTACACCTTC
CDR3: CAWSGQGSYGYTF
J: TRBJ1-2
V: TRBV30
D: TRBD1
size: few

DNA: TGTGCCAGCAGTTCGACGACAGGGGGAGTCTATGGCTACACCTTC
CDR3: CASSSTTGGVYGYTF
J: TRBJ1-2
V: TRBV27
D: TRBD1
size: .

DNA: TGTGCCTGGAGTATCCTGGGGGACGGCTACACCTTC
CDR3: CAWSILGDGYTF
J: TRBJ1-2
V: TRBV30
D: .
size: .

DNA: TGTGCCAGCACCTCTAATAGCAATCAGCCCCAGCATTTT
CDR3: CASTSNSNQPQHF
J: TRBJ1-5
V: TRBV6-6
D: .
size: few

DNA: TGTGCCAGCAGCTTGTTTTCTAGTGACGGCTACGAGCAGTACTTC
CDR3: CASSLFSSDGYEQYF
J: TRBJ2-7
V: TRBV5-6
D: .
size: .

DNA: TGCGCCAGCAGTGAGGCAGGGGAAGGGGCAGATACGCAGTATTTT
CDR3: CASSEAGEGADTQYF
J: TRBJ2-3
V: TRBV10-1
D: .
size: .

DNA: TGTGCCAGCAGTGAAATACAAATGAACACTGAAGCTTTCTTT
CDR3: CASSEIQMNTEAFF
J: TRBJ1-1
V: TRBV6-1
D: .
size: .

DNA: TGTGCCAGCAGTCCCCCGTCCTACGAGCAGTACTTC
CDR3: CASSPPSYEQYF
J: TRBJ2-7
V: TRBV6-5
D: .
size: .

DNA: TGTGCCAGCAGCTTAAACCGTCTAGCGGGGTCTTACGAGCAGTACTTC
CDR3: CASSLNRLAGSYEQYF
J: TRBJ2-7
V: TRBV5-4
D: TRBD2
size: .

DNA: TGTGCCAGCAGCTTAAGCGGGGGGGCCGAGGATACGCAGTATTTT
CDR3: CASSLSGGAEDTQYF
J: TRBJ2-3
V: TRBV7-9
D: TRBD2
size: once

DNA: TGTGCCACCCTTAAGTACAGGGCCGATAGCTCCTACGAGCAGTACTTC
CDR3: CATLKYRADSSYEQYF
J: TRBJ2-7
V: TRBV2
D: .
size: .

DNA: TGTGCCAGCAGTCCCACAAATCAGCCCCAGCATTTT
CDR3: CASSPTNQPQHF
J: TRBJ1-5
V: TRBV27
D: .
size: .

DNA: TGTGCCAGTAGTATCGGACAGGAGGGGTCGGGCACTGAAGCTTTCTTT
CDR3: CASSIGQEGSGTEAFF
J: TRBJ1-1
V: TRBV19
D: TRBD1
size: .

DNA: TGTGCCAGCATCCCCCAAGGGGTCCGCACAGATACGCAGTATTTT
CDR3: CASIPQGVRTDTQYF
J: TRBJ2-3
V: TRBV6-5
D: .
size: .

DNA: TGTGCCAGCAGGGAGAACCGCGTGACTTCGGACACTGAAGCTTTCTTT
CDR3: CASRENRVTSDTEAFF
J: TRBJ1-1
V: TRBV7-9
D: .
size: .

DNA: TGCGCCAGCAGCCAAGATCGTTCCGCGGCAGCGCAAGAGACCCAGTACTTC
CDR3: CASSQDRSAAAQETQYF
J: TRBJ2-5
V: TRBV4-3
D: .
size: .

DNA: TGTGCCAGCAGCTTAGCGGGGAGGGAGCAGTACTTC
CDR3: CASSLAGREQYF
J: TRBJ2-7
V: TRBV7-9
D: .
size: .

DNA: TGTGCCTGGAACAGGGTGGGGTTAGGTTCACCCCTCCACTTT
CDR3: CAWNRVGLGSPLHF
J: TRBJ1-6
V: TRBV30
D: .
size: .

DNA: TGTGCCAGCAGTTTAGCAGCTAACTATGGCTACACCTTC
CDR3: CASSLAANYGYTF
J: TRBJ1-2
V: TRBV28
D: .
size: .

DNA: TGTGCCAGCAGTGCCGGTCGGGGGGTTAGCTCCTACGAGCAGTACTTC
CDR3: CASSAGRGVSSYEQYF
J: TRBJ2-7
V: TRBV6-1
D: TRBD2
size: .

DNA: TGTGCCACCAGCAGTATACAGGACCCAGGGTATGGCTACACCTTC
CDR3: CATSSIQDPGYGYTF
J: TRBJ1-2
V: TRBV15
D: .
size: .

DNA: TGCGCCAGCAGCTTAGGACAGGGAGTAGTCAATGAGCAGTTCTTC
CDR3: CASSLGQGVVNEQFF
J: TRBJ2-1
V: TRBV5-1
D: TRBD1
size: once

DNA: TGTGCCAGCAGTACCGAACGGGACACCCAAGAGACCCAGTACTTC
CDR3: CASSTERDTQETQYF
J: TRBJ2-5
V: TRBV2
D: .
size: .

DNA: TGTGCCAGCAGCTTAGGGACAGGGAACTACGAGCAGTACTTC
CDR3: CASSLGTGNYEQYF
J: TRBJ2-7
V: TRBV13
D: TRBD1
size: .

DNA: TGTGCCAGTAGTCCAGCGTCGGGTTCCTACGAGCAGTACTTC
CDR3: CASSPASGSYEQYF
J: TRBJ2-7
V: TRBV19
D: .
size: once

DNA: TGTGCCAGTAGTCCCAATCCCTCCTACAATGAGCAGTTCTTC
CDR3: CASSPNPSYNEQFF
J: TRBJ2-1
V: TRBV19
D: .
size: once

DNA: TGTGCCAGCAGTGTAAGGACTAGTGGGTACGAGCAGTACTTC
CDR3: CASSVRTSGYEQYF
J: TRBJ2-7
V: TRBV6-1
D: TRBD2
size: .